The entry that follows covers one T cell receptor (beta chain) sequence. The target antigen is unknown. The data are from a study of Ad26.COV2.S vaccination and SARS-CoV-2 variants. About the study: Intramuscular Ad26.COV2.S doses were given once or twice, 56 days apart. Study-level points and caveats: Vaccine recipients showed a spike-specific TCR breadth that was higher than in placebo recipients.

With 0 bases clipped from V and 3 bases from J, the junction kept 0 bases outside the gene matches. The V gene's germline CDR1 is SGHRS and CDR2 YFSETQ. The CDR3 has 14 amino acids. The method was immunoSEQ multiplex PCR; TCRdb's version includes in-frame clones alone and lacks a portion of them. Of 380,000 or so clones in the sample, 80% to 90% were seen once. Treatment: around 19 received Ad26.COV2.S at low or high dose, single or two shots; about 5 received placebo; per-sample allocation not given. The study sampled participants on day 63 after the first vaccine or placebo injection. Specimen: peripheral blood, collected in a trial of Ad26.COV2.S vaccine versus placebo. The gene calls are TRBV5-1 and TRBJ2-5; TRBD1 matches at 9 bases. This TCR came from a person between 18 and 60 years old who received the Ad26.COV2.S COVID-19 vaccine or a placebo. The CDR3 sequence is CASSLGDREETQYF. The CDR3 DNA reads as TGCGCCAGCAGCTTGGGGGACAGGGAAGAGACCCAGTACTTC.